This record covers a single T cell receptor (beta chain). Its recognized antigen is unknown. The data originate from a study of monozygotic twins with inflammatory bowel disease (dated by TCRdb to 2018 to 2020). Regarding the study in general: The complete study included roughly 30 monozygotic twin pairs: 19 IBD-discordant Danish pairs and nine German pairs, of which four were IBD-concordant and five were IBD-discordant. Each individual had, on average, about 151 000 unique TCRalpha sequences and 181 000 unique TCRbeta sequences available for analysis. The search for disease-associated traits relied mainly on comparing, within discordant pairs, IBD patients with their genetically identical healthy co-twins. Findings and caveats that apply to the study as a whole: IBD patients had lower TCRbeta repertoire diversity, measured by the inverse Simpson index, than their healthy co-twins. No difference in repertoire similarity was observed between concordant and discordant twins, possibly owing to limited statistical power. The analysis was unable to tell different T cell subtypes apart. No single strong signal or clonotype linked to IBD turned up in the results, so the idea that one exists was not supported. Because patients were on differing immunosuppressive treatments, the repertoires may have picked up extra background noise and inter-individual variability. IBD patients shared fewer clonotypes with other individuals than healthy twins did, most markedly in patients showing signs of disease activity.

From each donor, a roughly 2.5 ml peripheral blood sample was drawn into PAXgene tubes and stored at -80 degrees C. Total RNA was isolated from whole blood with the PAXgene blood miRNA kit on an automated QIAcube, without T cell sorting. Deep TCRalpha and TCRbeta repertoire profiling with unique molecular barcoding was performed on peripheral blood of monozygotic twin pairs concordant or discordant for inflammatory bowel disease. Smoking habits were recorded for all twin pairs, and individuals were classified as current, former or never smokers. The library was obtained by 5' RACE. The input for every TCR library was around 3,800 ng of total RNA. cDNA was synthesized with SMARTScribe reverse transcriptase in eight separate reactions per sample. During cDNA synthesis, template switching introduced unique molecular identifiers that contained a 6-nucleotide sample barcode. Two nested PCRs of roughly 16 and 10 cycles amplified the TCRalpha and TCRbeta cDNA, and bead purification followed each PCR. Before amplification, the cDNA was treated with uracil DNA-glycosylase and purified using the QIAquick PCR purification kit. The second PCR added Illumina TruSeq-compatible adapters along with sample-specific barcodes. Library quality and concentration were checked on TapeStation and Qubit, and libraries were pooled at around 5 ng each. Pooled libraries were sequenced on an Illumina HiSeq2500 single-index Rapid Run with 2 x 100 bp reads and custom sequencing primers. In the source study's methods: MiGEC version 1.2.6 was used for UMI-based consensus assembly to correct PCR and sequencing errors. MiXCR version 2.1.1 handled V(D)J alignment, clonotype assembly and CDR3 extraction. To normalise gene usage, clonotype sharing and MAIT/NKT TCR abundance, the top 1000, 10 000 and 20 000 clonotypes in each sample were analysed. After downsampling to 27 000 UMIs, diversity was calculated as the inverse Simpson index using the vegan R package. Paired Mann-Whitney U tests were applied to discordant twin pairs, with Benjamini-Hochberg correction for multiple testing. TCRdb reprocessed the raw reads; every CDR3 protein sequence is a single record, and DNA is not supplied. TCRdb's processing, not the authors' own work, is the source of the V and J calls. The sample's clone listing holds roughly 140,000 distinct CDR3 sequences. The top ten constitute less than 2.5% of the sample.

This TCR came from a human donor with ulcerative colitis or Crohn's disease, or a healthy co-twin of an affected twin (not recorded which). Sequences were obtained from blood.

CDR3 sequence: CASSWGQVAYEQYF. The chain couples TRBV3-1 to TRBJ2-7; absent DNA, TCRdb's TRBD1 call cannot be checked. The CDR3 holds 14 amino acids from the cysteine to the phenylalanine. No DNA accompanies this entry. The germline V gene encodes CDR1 LGHDT and CDR2 YNNKEL (reference sequence).